Sequencing of this TCR beta chain was carried out in a study of T cell responses to AZD1222 COVID-19 vaccine. For this clone: Its antigen remains unknown.

Overall study findings and caveats: Close to half of spike-specific TCRs reportedly recognize unmutated variant regions. Most donors were white British, females outnumbered males, and clonal diversity was possibly underestimated. The breadth and depth of Spike-specific TCRs increased once two AZD1222 doses had been given.

TCRdb keeps only in-frame clones here, not all; method: immunoSEQ multiplex PCR. The sample holds 75,000 to 90,000 clones; roughly 85% are singletons and the top ten take around an eighth. The CDR3 is 16 amino acids. J was trimmed by 0 bases and V by 4 bases; bases with no gene match: 7. CDR1 is LGHNA, CDR2 YSLEER, per germline. This chain links TRBV4-3 with TRBJ1-2; 8 positions agree with TRBD1. The sequence came from an adult who received the AZD1222 COVID-19 vaccine. This sample comprised peripheral blood, obtained 28 days after the second AZD1222 dose. CDR3: CASSPGQGFANYGYTF. The CDR3 DNA is TGCGCCAGCAGCCCAGGACAGGGCTTCGCTAACTATGGCTACACCTTC.